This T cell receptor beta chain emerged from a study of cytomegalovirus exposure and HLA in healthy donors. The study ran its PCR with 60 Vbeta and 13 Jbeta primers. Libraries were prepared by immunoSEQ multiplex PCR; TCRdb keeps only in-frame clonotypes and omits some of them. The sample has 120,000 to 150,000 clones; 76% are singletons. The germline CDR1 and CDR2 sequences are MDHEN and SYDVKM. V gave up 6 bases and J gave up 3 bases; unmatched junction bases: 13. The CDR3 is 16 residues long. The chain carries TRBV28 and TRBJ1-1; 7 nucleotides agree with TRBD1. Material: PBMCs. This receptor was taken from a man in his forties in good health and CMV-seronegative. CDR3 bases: TGTGCCAGCAGCCCTAGGACAAGGGGGCCGGACACTGAAGCTTTCTTT. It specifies CASSPRTRGPDTEAFF.